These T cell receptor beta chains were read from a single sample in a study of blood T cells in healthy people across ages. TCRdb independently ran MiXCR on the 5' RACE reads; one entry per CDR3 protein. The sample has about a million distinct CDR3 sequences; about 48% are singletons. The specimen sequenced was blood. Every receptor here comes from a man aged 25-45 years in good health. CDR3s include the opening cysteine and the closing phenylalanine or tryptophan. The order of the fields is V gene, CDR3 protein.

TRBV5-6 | CASTLVQGAGSWGETQYF
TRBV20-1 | CSAGGERGFSYEQYF
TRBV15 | CATSRDWTLLAKNIQYF
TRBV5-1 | CASSFQDFSYNEQFF
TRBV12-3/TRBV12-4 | CASSFRGYQPQHF
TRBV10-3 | CAITGAGREQYF
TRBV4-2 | CASSQAQGGGEQYF
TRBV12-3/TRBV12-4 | CASIPYEFNEQFF
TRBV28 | CASSPIDTGTSYEQYF
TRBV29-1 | CSVAGGIDEQYF
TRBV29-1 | CSVALAYEQYF
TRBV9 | CASSLTGGQEAFF
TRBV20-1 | CSASRLAGGNEQETQYF
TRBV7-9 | CASSFRSSSVGELFF
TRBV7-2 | CAGSTGQGAAYGYTF
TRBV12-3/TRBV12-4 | CASSPGENTGELFF
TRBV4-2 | CASSRLEAGGHNEQFF
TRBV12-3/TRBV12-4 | CASSLAPGLEQYF
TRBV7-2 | CASSPVDGPYEQYF
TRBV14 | CASSQVGGLNTNEQFF
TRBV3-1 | CASLGGKSGEQFF
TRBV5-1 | CASRLGEIDYTF
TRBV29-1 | CSVEGRLKETQYF
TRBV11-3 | CASSFGLSGEQFF
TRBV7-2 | CASSLQGTGNTEAFF
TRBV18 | CASSPLAEGARDTEAFF
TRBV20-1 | CSAGDRDFSYNEQFF
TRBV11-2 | CASSLATSGGRKTQYF
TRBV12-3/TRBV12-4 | CASTARPSNQPQHF
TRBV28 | CASSFAGLSYTDTQYF
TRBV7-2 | CASSQSTGLAVLPYNEQFF
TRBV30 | CAWRGGLYEQYF
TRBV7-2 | CASSLGQGARSGYTF
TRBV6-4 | CASSLDGREAFF
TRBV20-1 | CSAPDTLTDTQYF
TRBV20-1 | CSARGVDLAGTRETQYF
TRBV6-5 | CASRQTGGYTF
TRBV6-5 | CASSLRDSYSYEQYF
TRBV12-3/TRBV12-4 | CASSRIAGGWDEQFF
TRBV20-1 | CSALRGRDHEQYF
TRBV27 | CASSTQEKQADGYTF
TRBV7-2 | CASSPLGWVYF
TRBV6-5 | CASSTGGSRANVLTF
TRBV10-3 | CASRDRWDYNEQFF
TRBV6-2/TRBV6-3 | CASSYPTGGIDTEAFF
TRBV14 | CASSQPGSSHTQYF
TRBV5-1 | CASSLDRNEKLFF
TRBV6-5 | CASSQLLAFEQFF
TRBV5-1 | CASSLDPLAGVGDTQYF
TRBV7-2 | CASRLIQGSRSYNEQFF
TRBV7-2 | CASSSGLDRGRADTQYF
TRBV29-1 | CSAEGGVHNEQFF
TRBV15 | CATSRDRVTSSGANVLTF
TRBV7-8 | CASSFGYGPLDSTDTQYF
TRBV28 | CASSSPGGALYEQYF